Below are 25 T cell receptor beta chains sequenced from a single sample in a study of response to subunit inactivated influenza vaccine. Each CDR3 protein gets one entry after TCRdb re-called the RT-PCR reads with MiXCR. The sample shows 160,000 or so distinct CDR3 sequences, 9.5% to 13% of them seen only once. This sample comprised non-naive T cells sorted from PBMCs, obtained 40 to 50 days after vaccination. The receptors derive from a man in his forties or fifties who received an inactivated influenza vaccine.

This clonotype was detected a few times. CDR3 protein: CASSPTGQGNIQYF. The DNA for the CDR3 is TGTGCCAGCAGCCCGACAGGACAGGGAAACATTCAGTACTTC. The rearrangement joins TRBV5-5 to TRBJ2-4; 8 bases align to TRBD1. Trimming took 4 bases from V and 6 from J; bases not matched to a gene: 6. Germline CDR1 reads SGHKS; CDR2 reads YYEKEE (reference sequence). The CDR3 covers 14 residues.

The sample holds a few counts of this clonotype. This chain connects TRBV2 to TRBJ2-3, with D perhaps matching TRBD2 (6 bases). The CDR3 consists of 16 residues. V was cut by 8 bases and J by 2 bases, with 20 bases left in between. Per the germline V gene, CDR1 is SNHLY and CDR2 is FYNNEI. The CDR3 DNA follows: TGTGCCAGCTCCACCCTATGGAGGGTCGCCACAGATACGCAGTATTTT. Its translation: CASSTLWRVATDTQYF.

V is TRBV19 and J is TRBJ2-3; no clear D gene. This CDR3 contains 12 residues. V shed 5 bases and J shed 2 bases, with 5 bases lying between them. Per germline, CDR1 LNHDA and CDR2 SQIVND (reference sequence). The DNA for the CDR3 is TGTGCCAGTAGTCCGGCCACAGATACGCAGTATTTT. It specifies CASSPATDTQYF.

The V and J genes are TRBV20-1 and TRBJ1-6; D unclear. The V end was cut by 1 base, the J end by 0 bases, with 7 bases between. This CDR3 contains 15 residues. Germline V gene sequence: CDR1 DFQATT, CDR2 SNEGSKA (reference sequence). The CDR3 nucleotides are TGCAGTGCTAGAGTCGGCAGCTCCTATAATTCACCCCTCCACTTT. Encoded protein: CSARVGSSYNSPLHF.

As to this clonotype: A much larger clonotype is one base distant, so this may be a read error. J is TRBJ2-3 and V is TRBV5-1, with 13 nucleotides matching TRBD2. Germline values: CDR1 SGHRS, CDR2 YFSETQ. V lost 5 bases to trimming and J lost 8 bases; unmatched junction nucleotides: 8. CDR3 length equals 15 residues. For the CDR3, the DNA is TGCGCCAGCAGGAGTACTAGCGGGGGGGCAGCTACGCAGTATTTT. It specifies CASRSTSGGAATQYF.

The chain links TRBV5-1 to TRBJ2-5; D is perhaps TRBD1 (5 bases). The CDR3 loop spans 15 amino acids. Germline CDR1 is SGHRS and CDR2 is YFSETQ. Trimming removed 4 bases from V and 3 bases from J, with 16 bases in between. The CDR3 DNA is TGCGCCAGCAGCCCAGGAAGGGGCCGAGAAGAGACCCAGTACTTC. Its translation is CASSPGRGREETQYF.

Many counts were recorded for this clonotype. The chain links TRBV18 to TRBJ2-3; D uncertain. Germline CDR1 is KGHSH and CDR2 is LQKENI. V lost 2 bases to trimming and J lost 6 bases, with 6 bases between them. The CDR3 is 12 residues long. CDR3 nucleotide sequence: TGTGCCAGCTCACCATATCGCGATACGCAGTATTTT. It specifies CASSPYRDTQYF.

This clonotype was observed many times. The rearrangement links TRBV29-1 to TRBJ2-5; TRBD1 matches at 10 bases. Germline CDR1 reads SQVTM; CDR2 reads ANQGSEA. With 3 bases clipped from V and 1 base from J, the junction kept 14 bases outside the gene matches. The CDR3 has 18 amino acids. This CDR3 reads CSVDTPGQGTGFQETQYF. In nucleotides, the CDR3 is TGCAGCGTTGACACTCCGGGACAGGGGACTGGCTTCCAAGAGACCCAGTACTTC.

This clonotype came up many times. The rearrangement links TRBV29-1 to TRBJ1-5; D might be TRBD1 (6 bases). The germline V gene has CDR1 SQVTM and CDR2 ANQGSEA. The V end lost 4 bases, the J end lost 7 bases, and 17 bases lay between the germline ends. The CDR3 runs 14 residues. DNA for the CDR3: TGCAGCGTTGGGTCGGGGGGCGAAAGACAGCCCCAGCATTTT. Protein sequence: CSVGSGGERQPQHF.

This clonotype was observed a handful of times. The V gene is TRBV29-1, the J gene TRBJ2-3, with 10 positions matching TRBD2. Trimming at V came to 0 bases and at J to 4 bases, leaving 16 bases not matched to a gene. The CDR3 is 19 amino acids. Germline assignment: CDR1 SQVTM and CDR2 ANQGSEA. CDR3 DNA sequence: TGCAGCGTTGAAGATCAGTATCAGCGGGAGGGCCTTAGCGCAGATACGCAGTATTTT. Translating it yields CSVEDQYQREGLSADTQYF.

For this clonotype: One base away lies a much larger clone, so this may be a sequencing read error. The rearrangement uses TRBV7-9 and TRBJ2-1; D ambiguous. In germline, CDR1 is SEHNR, CDR2 FQNEAQ (reference sequence). CDR3 length equals 16 residues. Trimming took 4 bases from V and 3 from J, leaving 16 bases between them. The CDR3 DNA sequence: TGTGCCAGCAGCTCCGCGGAGCGAAATGGCTACAATGAGCAGTTCTTC. Amino acids: CASSSAERNGYNEQFF.

The CDR3 sequence: CSARDLGTSGGATQYF. CDR3 coding DNA: TGCAGTGCTAGAGATCTCGGTACTAGCGGGGGGGCGACGCAGTATTTT. The rearrangement joins TRBV20-1 to TRBJ2-3; 13 bases align to TRBD2. The CDR3 has 16 residues. Germline V gene lookup returns CDR1 DFQATT and CDR2 SNEGSKA (reference sequence). The V segment lost 0 bases and the J segment 9 bases; nucleotides outside the gene matches: 9.

This clonotype has at least ten counts. The CDR3 DNA is TGTGCCAGCAGCTTAAGGCCGGGAGGTAATTCACCCCTCCACTTT. Translation: CASSLRPGGNSPLHF. This chain uses TRBV7-6 with TRBJ1-6; D gene unclear. Trimming removed 2 bases at V and 6 bases at J, with 11 bases between. CDR1 SGHVS and CDR2 FNYEAQ come from the germline V gene. This CDR3 comprises 15 residues.

The V and J genes are TRBV20-1 and TRBJ2-3, with D perhaps TRBD1 (6 bases). Germline assignment: CDR1 DFQATT and CDR2 SNEGSKA (reference sequence). The length of the CDR3 is 15 residues. Deletions cut 6 bases from V and 0 bases from J, with 16 bases between. CDR3 loop: CSAPGQPRSTDTQYF. As DNA, the CDR3 is TGCAGTGCCCCCGGACAGCCTAGAAGCACAGATACGCAGTATTTT.

This clonotype was detected a few times. CDR3 loop: CASSLAASTDTQYF. CDR3 DNA sequence: TGTGCCAGCAGCTTAGCCGCCAGCACAGATACGCAGTATTTT. The chain couples TRBV7-2 to TRBJ2-3; no clear D gene. The germline gives CDR1 SGHTA, CDR2 FQGNSA. V lost 0 bases and J lost 0, with 4 bases in between. The CDR3 extends over 14 amino acids. The full variable domain, completed using reference TRBV7-2 and TRBJ2-3, is GAGVSQSPSNKVTEKGKDVELRCDPISGHTALYWYRQSLGQGLEFLIYFQGNSAPDKSGLPSDRFSAERTGGSVSTLTIQRTQQEDSAVYLCASSLAASTDTQYFGPGTRLTVL.

The chain uses TRBV9 and TRBJ2-4; D not certain. Germline assignment: CDR1 SGDLS and CDR2 YYNGEE. This CDR3 has 14 residues. Trimming shortened V by 1 base and J by 7 bases, and 12 bases separated the two germline ends. The CDR3 region is CASSVLNPRNIQYF. CDR3 sequence (DNA): TGTGCCAGCAGCGTATTGAATCCGCGGAACATTCAGTACTTC. Drawing the rest from reference TRBV9 and TRBJ2-4, the complete variable domain is DSGVTQTPKHLITATGQRVTLRCSPRSGDLSVYWYQQSLDQGLQFLIQYYNGEERAKGNILERFSAQQFPDLHSELNLSSLELGDSALYFCASSVLNPRNIQYFGAGTRLSVL.

J is TRBJ2-7 and V is TRBV3-1; D gene unclear. Deletions cut 1 base from V and 0 bases from J, with 13 bases between. CDR3 length: 16 residues. Germline loops: CDR1 LGHDT, CDR2 YNNKEL (reference sequence). CDR3 coding DNA: TGTGCCAGCAGCCAAGCGTGGCCCCCAAGCTCCTACGAGCAGTACTTC. It specifies CASSQAWPPSSYEQYF.

This clonotype appeared many times. This chain links TRBV5-1 with TRBJ2-1; 7 bases line up with TRBD2. The germline CDR1 and CDR2 sequences are SGHRS and YFSETQ. This CDR3 has 14 amino acids. J gave up 0 bases and V 7 bases, and 4 bases lay outside the gene matches. As DNA, the CDR3 is TGCGCCAGCGGAACTAGCGTCTCCTACAATGAGCAGTTCTTC. This encodes CASGTSVSYNEQFF.

This chain links TRBV7-9 with TRBJ2-7; D might be TRBD1 or TRBD2, each matching 5 bases. V was shortened by 2 bases and J by 5 bases, with 10 bases between the two germline ends. Germline loops: CDR1 SEHNR, CDR2 FQNEAQ (reference sequence). The CDR3 covers 13 residues. CDR3 nucleotides: TGTGCCAGCAGCTTATTGGGGCGGGACGAGCAGTACTTC. Protein sequence: CASSLLGRDEQYF.

The J gene is TRBJ2-7, the V gene TRBV7-9; D possibly corresponds to TRBD2 (6 bases). Germline-derived CDR1 and CDR2 are SEHNR and FQNEAQ (reference sequence). V shed 3 bases and J shed 0 bases, with 12 bases lying between them. The CDR3 spans 15 residues. The CDR3 DNA sequence: TGTGCCAGCAGCTTTTCTAGCGTCAGCTCCTACGAGCAGTACTTC. Its protein is CASSFSSVSSYEQYF.

The genes are TRBV12-5 and TRBJ2-7; 12 bases agree with TRBD2. Germline V gene data show CDR1 as LGHNT and CDR2 as FRNRAP. The CDR3 extends over 14 amino acids. V lost 7 bases and J lost 6; bases outside the gene matches: 7. The CDR3 sequence: CASVSTSGRCEQYF. The DNA for the CDR3 is TGTGCTAGTGTCTCCACTAGCGGGAGGTGCGAGCAGTACTTC.

This clonotype was observed a few times. This sequence joins TRBV5-1 and TRBJ2-5; TRBD1 agrees at 8 bases. The CDR3 runs to 14 residues. V was clipped by 4 bases and J by 4 bases; unmatched bases: 6. Germline V gene sequence: CDR1 SGHRS, CDR2 YFSETQ. The CDR3 reads CASSPTGVGETQYF. CDR3 nucleotides: TGCGCCAGCAGCCCGACAGGGGTAGGAGAGACCCAGTACTTC.

This clonotype has a handful of counts. The chain has TRBV11-2 and TRBJ2-1; D is possibly TRBD1 (6 bases). Germline assignment: CDR1 SGHAT and CDR2 FQNNGV. V was shortened by 2 bases and J by 10 bases, with 15 bases between the two germline ends. The CDR3 sequence is 14 residues long. Here the CDR3 reads CASSLWAGANEQFF. CDR3 sequence (DNA): TGTGCCAGCAGCTTATGGGCAGGGGCAAACGAGCAGTTCTTC.

The table lists this clonotype with many counts. The V call is TRBV20-1, the J call TRBJ2-3; a possible D gene is TRBD2 (5 bases). Looked up from germline, CDR1 is DFQATT and CDR2 is SNEGSKA (reference sequence). V was pared by 3 bases and J by 2 bases, with 12 bases between. CDR3 length: 14 amino acids. The CDR3 sequence: CSASFRGFTDTQYF. The CDR3 nucleotides are TGCAGTGCTAGTTTCCGCGGGTTCACAGATACGCAGTATTTT.

This clonotype has more than one count but fewer than ten. The chain recombines TRBV6-1 with TRBJ2-3, with TRBD2 matching over 11 bases. The germline V gene has CDR1 MNHNS and CDR2 SASEGT. The junction had 8 bases not matched to a gene; V was cut back by 5 bases and J by 4 bases. This CDR3 region has 16 residues. This chain's CDR3 is CASSKLLAGASDTQYF. As DNA, the CDR3 is TGTGCCAGCAGTAAACTACTAGCGGGAGCATCAGATACGCAGTATTTT.